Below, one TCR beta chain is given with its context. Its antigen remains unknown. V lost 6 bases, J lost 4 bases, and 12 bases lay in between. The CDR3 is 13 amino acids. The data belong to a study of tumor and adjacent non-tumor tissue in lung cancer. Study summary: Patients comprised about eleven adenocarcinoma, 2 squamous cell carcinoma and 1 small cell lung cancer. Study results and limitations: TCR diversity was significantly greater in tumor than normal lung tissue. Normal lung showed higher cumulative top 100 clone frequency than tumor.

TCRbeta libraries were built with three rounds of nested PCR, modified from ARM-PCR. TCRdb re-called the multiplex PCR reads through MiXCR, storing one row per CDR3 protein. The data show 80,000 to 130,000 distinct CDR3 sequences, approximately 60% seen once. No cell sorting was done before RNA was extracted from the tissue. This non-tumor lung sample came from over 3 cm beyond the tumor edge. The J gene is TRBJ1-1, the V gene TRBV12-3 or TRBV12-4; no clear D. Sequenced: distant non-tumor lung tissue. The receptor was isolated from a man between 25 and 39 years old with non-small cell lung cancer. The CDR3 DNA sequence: TGTGCCAGCAGCCTTGCATGGAGCACTGAAGCTTTCTTT. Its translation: CASSLAWSTEAFF.